The subject of this entry is one TCR beta chain. Original processing methods: Estimation of nucleated cell counts relied on the amplification of reference gene primers. Sequencing was performed with immunoSEQ multiplex PCR; in TCRdb, only in-frame clones are kept and a portion is missing. That table supplies the V and J calls and clone size; D and trimming were determined from the DNA. The table includes more than 200,000 clones, 85% to 90% detected once. This sample is drawn from a study of blood T cell repertoires in COVID-19. Study information: The analysed material was cDNA or gDNA that came from T cells, B-cell-depleted T cells, or PBMCs.

The CDR3 spans 14 residues. Germline values: CDR1 SGHAT, CDR2 FQNNGV. The V and J ends lost 5 bases and 2 bases respectively, with 13 bases between them. The receptor's source is a woman in her forties or fifties with acute or convalescent COVID-19. The chain combines TRBV11-2 with TRBJ2-7, with D hard to call. The sample consisted of peripheral blood. CDR3 nucleotides: TGTGCCAGCAGCACTCGTCCTACTGCCTACGAGCAGTACTTC. It yields the protein CASSTRPTAYEQYF.